These T cell receptor beta chains were read from a single sample in a study of metastatic and nonmetastatic thyroid tumors. TCRdb re-called the PCR reads through MiXCR. This sample yields about 43,000 clones, of which less than 25% are seen a single time; about 14% belongs to the top ten. The sample was tumor tissue. These TCRs come from a female donor with papillary thyroid cancer or a benign thyroid nodule (not recorded which). Some clones in this sample may be carry-over from other donors' samples. Both conserved end residues are part of each CDR3. The order of the fields is clone size, D gene, V gene, J gene, CDR3 protein, CDR3 DNA. D genes are given only for firm matches. Size is stated for part of the rows, as once, few or many counts, or as a class when the clone is expanded.

-,-,TRBV27,TRBJ1-3,CASSPGRSGNTIYF,TGTGCCAGCAGTCCTGGCCGGTCTGGAAACACCATATATTTT
many,TRBD2,TRBV9,TRBJ2-1,CASGSGTSGGMNYNEQFF,TGTGCCAGCGGGTCCGGGACTAGCGGGGGGATGAACTACAATGAGCAGTTCTTC
many,-,TRBV7-3,TRBJ2-1,CASSPGRRNNEQFF,TGTGCCAGCAGCCCGGGACGAAGGAACAATGAGCAGTTCTTC
medium-sized,TRBD2,TRBV20-1,TRBJ2-2,CSAITGTSGKGGTGELFF,TGCAGTGCCATCACCGGGACTAGCGGGAAAGGTGGGACCGGGGAGCTGTTTTTT
many,-,TRBV6-1,TRBJ2-1,CASSQDTGSYNEQFF,TGTGCCAGCAGTCAGGATACCGGCTCCTACAATGAGCAGTTCTTC
many,-,TRBV7-6,TRBJ1-1,CASSLGAGQPFAEAFF,TGTGCCAGCAGCTTAGGGGCCGGACAGCCTTTCGCTGAAGCTTTCTTT
many,TRBD1,TRBV29-1,TRBJ2-7,CSVFDRDYEQYF,TGCAGCGTCTTCGACAGGGATTACGAGCAGTACTTC
-,-,TRBV6-2/TRBV6-3,TRBJ1-2,CASSYLGAGNRENYGYTF,TGTGCCAGCAGTTATTTGGGGGCAGGAAACAGGGAGAACTATGGCTACACCTTC
-,-,TRBV24-1,TRBJ1-2,CATSDSSDSTYGYTF,TGTGCCACCAGTGACTCCTCCGACAGCACCTATGGCTACACCTTC
-,-,TRBV6-2/TRBV6-3,TRBJ2-7,CASSLQDSPRGYPPYEQYF,TGTGCCAGCAGTCTCCAGGACAGTCCTAGGGGTTACCCACCCTACGAGCAGTACTTC
few,-,TRBV12-3/TRBV12-4,TRBJ1-2,CASSLGRVYGYTF,TGTGCCAGCAGTTTAGGCAGGGTATATGGCTACACCTTC
many,-,TRBV28,TRBJ2-7,CASSSGWEQYF,TGTGCCAGCAGTTCCGGGTGGGAGCAGTACTTC
many,TRBD1,TRBV19,TRBJ1-2,CASSTRDRYGYTF,TGTGCCAGTAGTACCCGGGACAGGTATGGCTACACCTTC
many,TRBD2,TRBV20-1,TRBJ2-3,CSARDAAGGRTDTQYF,TGCAGTGCTAGAGATGCGGCGGGAGGGAGAACAGATACGCAGTATTTT
few,-,TRBV12-3/TRBV12-4,TRBJ1-1,CASLKGSLMNTEAFF,TGTGCCAGCTTGAAGGGAAGTCTAATGAACACCGAAGCTTTCTTT
many,-,TRBV6-1,TRBJ1-2,CASSEALQGRYGYTF,TGTGCCAGCAGTGAAGCGCTTCAGGGGAGATATGGCTACACCTTC
many,-,TRBV28,TRBJ2-7,CASSLVWDGYEQYF,TGTGCCAGCAGTTTAGTATGGGACGGCTACGAGCAGTACTTC
-,TRBD2,TRBV20-1,TRBJ2-7,CSARPGLAGAYEQYF,TGCAGTGCTAGACCCGGACTAGCGGGGGCCTACGAGCAGTACTTC
few,-,TRBV2,TRBJ1-5,CASRAARGKGGKPQHF,TGTGCCAGCCGGGCGGCCCGGGGTAAAGGAGGGAAGCCCCAGCATTTT
-,TRBD1,TRBV11-2,TRBJ2-3,CASSPGQLVGSDTQYF,TGTGCCAGCAGCCCGGGACAGCTGGTCGGGTCTGATACGCAGTATTTT
few,-,TRBV6-4,TRBJ2-1,CASSRDPGPYNEQFF,TGTGCCAGCAGCCGGGATCCTGGACCCTACAATGAGCAGTTCTTC
many,-,TRBV9,TRBJ1-1,CASSVLAAEAFF,TGTGCCAGCAGCGTCTTGGCAGCCGAAGCTTTCTTT